What follows are 21 T cell receptor beta chains derived from one specimen sequenced in a study of control samples from healthy donors and cancer patients. The assay was immunoSEQ multiplex PCR, and TCRdb's table has in-frame clones only and misses some. This sample has some 150,000 clones, with roughly nine tenths found just once. Specimen: blood. All receptors derive from a man aged 30-40 years in good health.

This chain connects TRBV11-3 to TRBJ2-7; D perhaps matches TRBD2 (6 bases). The CDR3 has 14 amino acids. Germline CDR1 SGHNT, CDR2 YENEEA. V gave up 1 base and J gave up 4 bases, with 11 bases separating them. The CDR3 sequence: CASSLAEGRYEQYF. In DNA, the CDR3 is TGTGCCAGCAGCTTAGCAGAGGGGAGGTACGAGCAGTACTTC.

The rearrangement joins TRBV4-1 to TRBJ2-5, with 9 bases identical to TRBD2. This CDR3 region has 16 residues. Trimming removed 4 bases from V and 3 bases from J; junction bases left unmatched: 9. Germline V gives CDR1 MGHRA, CDR2 YSYEKL. The CDR3 reads CASSPHYAGGEETQYF. The CDR3, as DNA: TGCGCCAGCAGCCCTCACTATGCGGGAGGGGAAGAGACCCAGTACTTC.

The V and J genes are TRBV5-4 and TRBJ2-1; TRBD2 agrees at 12 bases. With V trimmed by 3 bases and J by 0 bases, 10 bases remained unmatched. The CDR3 is 19 residues long. From germline, CDR1 is SGHNT and CDR2 YYREEE (reference sequence). The CDR3 protein is CASSSGLAGSVISYNEQFF. The CDR3 nucleotides are TGTGCCAGCAGCTCCGGACTAGCGGGAAGTGTAATCTCCTACAATGAGCAGTTCTTC.

The chain recombines TRBV18 with TRBJ2-1, with 9 bases matching TRBD2. J was trimmed by 4 bases and V by 0 bases; bases with no gene match: 7. In germline, CDR1 is KGHSH, CDR2 LQKENI. CDR3 size: 17 residues. The CDR3: CASSPPRAGGPYNEQFF. CDR3 in DNA: TGTGCCAGCTCACCACCGCGGGCGGGAGGGCCGTACAATGAGCAGTTCTTC.

CDR3: CASSRRLAGYSYNEQFF. The DNA for the CDR3 is TGTGCCAGCAGTCGAAGACTAGCGGGTTACTCCTACAATGAGCAGTTCTTC. This chain joins TRBV7-2 and TRBJ2-1; TRBD2 matches 10 bases. The CDR3 is made up of 17 amino acids. Germline CDR1 SGHTA, CDR2 FQGNSA. Losses at the gene ends were 6 bases for V and 0 bases for J; bases not matched to a gene: 8.

The genes are TRBV12-5 and TRBJ2-3; 10 bases match TRBD2. There are 18 residues in the CDR3. Trimming took 0 bases from V and 2 from J; bases not matched to a gene: 8. Germline values: CDR1 LGHNT, CDR2 FRNRAP. The chain's CDR3 is CASGLVRTGTSVTDTQYF. CDR3 in DNA: TGTGCTAGTGGTTTGGTCCGAACCGGGACTAGCGTCACAGATACGCAGTATTTT.

This clone was counted many times. In the same sample, other DNA sequences code for this CDR3. This chain connects TRBV6-4 to TRBJ1-2; D call uncertain. The CDR3 length is 12 residues. Trimming left V 2 bases short and J 2 bases short, with 3 bases between. Germline V CDR1 and CDR2: MRHNA, SNTAGT. CDR3 amino acids: CASSDRNYGYTF. In nucleotides, the CDR3 is TGTGCCAGCAGTGACAGAAACTATGGCTACACCTTC.

The J gene is TRBJ2-5, the V gene TRBV2; 12 positions agree with TRBD2. The CDR3 length is 15 residues. Germline V gene sequence: CDR1 SNHLY, CDR2 FYNNEI. The V and J ends lost 0 bases and 13 bases, in that order; junction bases with no gene match: 9. CDR3 residues: CASSEASLAGGQTYF. In DNA, the CDR3 is TGTGCCAGCAGTGAAGCTTCCCTAGCGGGAGGGCAGACGTACTTC.

The genes are TRBV5-5 and TRBJ1-2, with TRBD1 matching over 7 bases. Germline V gives CDR1 SGHKS, CDR2 YYEKEE (reference sequence). The CDR3 has 16 amino acids. The V gene end was trimmed by 3 bases and the J gene end by 4 bases; junction bases not matched to a gene: 12. The CDR3 coding sequence is TGTGCCAGCAGCTCAGACCCAACCCCAGGGGGCTATGGCTACACCTTC. Its protein product is CASSSDPTPGGYGYTF.

V is TRBV3-1 (or the pseudogene TRBV3-2) and J is TRBJ2-7, with D possibly being TRBD1 or TRBD2 (7 bases each). Trimming left V 6 bases short and J 2 bases short, with 14 bases between. The CDR3 totals 14 residues. Germline CDR1 reads LGHDT; CDR2 reads YNNKEL (reference sequence). CDR3 DNA sequence: TGTGCCAGCAGAGGGCCAGGGGGGGCCTACGAGCAGTACTTC. This codes for CASRGPGGAYEQYF.

This CDR3 reads CASNPSVGPNFYGYTF. CDR3 sequence (DNA): TGTGCCAGCAACCCCTCCGTCGGGCCCAACTTCTATGGCTACACCTTC. The chain carries TRBV5-4 and TRBJ1-2, with D uncertain. The CDR3 is 16 amino acids. Germline lookup yields CDR1 SGHNT and CDR2 YYREEE (reference sequence). V lost 6 bases, J lost 4 bases, and 22 bases lay in between.

The chain couples TRBV7-9 to TRBJ1-4, with 8 bases identical to TRBD1. This CDR3 comprises 14 residues. Per the germline V gene, CDR1 is SEHNR and CDR2 is FQNEAQ (reference sequence). J was trimmed by 7 bases and V by 5 bases; bases with no gene match: 6. CDR3 DNA: TGTGCCAGCAGCCCGGACAGGGTTTCTGAAAAACTGTTTTTT. Amino acids: CASSPDRVSEKLFF.

The chain uses TRBV9 and TRBJ2-7; a weak D match, TRBD1 (9 bases). Germline loops: CDR1 SGDLS, CDR2 YYNGEE. V lost 5 bases to trimming and J lost 4 bases, with 22 bases between them. This CDR3 contains 16 residues. The CDR3 spells CASSLSGGTGFYEQYF. Written as DNA, the CDR3 is TGTGCCAGCAGTCTTTCGGGGGGGACAGGGTTTTACGAGCAGTACTTC.

The table lists this clone with a count of one. The CDR3 spells CASSLKGKDYGYTF. The CDR3 DNA follows: TGTGCCAGCAGTTTAAAGGGAAAGGACTATGGCTACACCTTC. This chain uses TRBV27 with TRBJ1-2; D is ambiguous. The CDR3 has 14 residues. Germline CDR1 reads MNHEY; CDR2 reads SMNVEV (reference sequence). V lost 2 bases, J lost 3 bases, and 10 bases lay in between.

The genes are TRBV4-3 and TRBJ2-7; TRBD1 matches at 9 bases. The CDR3 loop spans 14 amino acids. V shed 8 bases, J shed 4 bases, and the junction held 9 bases outside the gene matches. Looked up from germline, CDR1 is LGHNA and CDR2 is YSLEER. CDR3 protein: CASSPGTGSYEQYF. CDR3 coding DNA: TGCGCCAGCTCACCGGGGACAGGGTCGTACGAGCAGTACTTC.

With respect to this clone: The sample contains more than one DNA sequence encoding this CDR3. V gene TRBV18 combines with J gene TRBJ2-7, with unresolved D. Germline V gene lookup returns CDR1 KGHSH and CDR2 LQKENI. The CDR3 covers 14 residues. V was trimmed by 0 bases and J by 2 bases, leaving 8 bases between them. The CDR3, as DNA: TGTGCCAGCTCACCACCTGGCGGAACCTACGAGCAGTACTTC. It translates to CASSPPGGTYEQYF.

The J gene is TRBJ1-3, the V gene TRBV3-1 (or the pseudogene TRBV3-2); D possibly corresponds to TRBD1 (5 bases). This CDR3 comprises 17 residues. Germline V gene sequence: CDR1 LGHDT, CDR2 YNNKEL (reference sequence). V was clipped by 2 bases and J by 0 bases, with 14 bases between them. The CDR3 DNA is TGTGCCAGCAGCCAACCTGGGGTCGGGGGCTCTGGAAACACCATATATTTT. Its protein is CASSQPGVGGSGNTIYF.

This chain joins TRBV15 and TRBJ2-7; 7 nucleotides line up with TRBD1. Germline V gene sequence: CDR1 LNHNV, CDR2 YYDKDF (reference sequence). Trimming took 1 base from V and 7 from J; bases not matched to a gene: 10. The CDR3 is 15 residues long. The CDR3 region is CATSRGPTGSGEQYF. CDR3 DNA sequence: TGTGCCACCAGCAGAGGCCCGACAGGGTCAGGAGAGCAGTACTTC.

The chain has TRBV7-2 and TRBJ2-1; 12 nucleotides agree with TRBD2. J gave up 0 bases and V 5 bases, and 5 bases lay outside the gene matches. The CDR3 is 17 residues long. Germline V gene sequence: CDR1 SGHTA, CDR2 FQGNSA. In DNA, the CDR3 is TGTGCCAGCAGCCAGGGACTAGCGGGCACCTCCTACAATGAGCAGTTCTTC. Amino acid sequence: CASSQGLAGTSYNEQFF. The variable domain in full, with the rest retrieved from reference TRBV7-2 and TRBJ2-1, is GAGVSQSPSNKVTEKGKDVELRCDPISGHTALYWYRQSLGQGLEFLIYFQGNSAPDKSGLPSDRFSAERTGGSVSTLTIQRTQQEDSAVYLCASSQGLAGTSYNEQFFGPGTRLTVL.

DNA of the CDR3: TGCAGCGTTGAAGATATGAAGAGCTACGAGCAGTACTTC. Encoded protein: CSVEDMKSYEQYF. The chain is built from TRBV29-1 and TRBJ2-7, with D unresolved. The CDR3 consists of 13 residues. CDR1 is SQVTM, CDR2 ANQGSEA, per germline. Between the trimmed V and J ends, which lost 0 bases and 3 bases, there was a span of 9 bases.

V and J are TRBV14 and TRBJ2-3, with 9 bases identical to TRBD1. The J segment lost 2 bases and the V segment lost 4 bases, leaving 7 bases of the junction unmatched. CDR3 length equals 16 residues. Germline loops: CDR1 SGHDN, CDR2 FVKESK. The CDR3: CASSRHSQGATDTQYF. The DNA for the CDR3 is TGTGCCAGCAGCCGACACTCACAGGGGGCCACAGATACGCAGTATTTT.